The rows below give T cell receptor beta chains drawn from one sample of a study of post-analysis software for immune sequencing data. Each CDR3 protein gets one entry after TCRdb re-called the PCR reads with MiXCR. The sample holds more than 450,000 distinct CDR3 sequences; roughly 34% are singletons and the top ten take 4.5% to 7.5%. Material for sequencing was blood. These receptors came from a girl aged 2 to 17 with multiple sclerosis. Each CDR3 is given with its conserved first and last residue. D genes are given only for firm matches. Size tells how often a clone was seen (once, few, many) or the class of an expanded clone, and some rows leave it out.

d_gene: .; v_gene: TRBV5-4; j_gene: TRBJ2-5; abundance: .; CDR3aa: CASSGTANEQYF; CDR3nt: TGTGCCAGCAGCGGGACTGCCAATGAGCAGTACTTC
d_gene: .; v_gene: TRBV6-6; j_gene: TRBJ2-3; abundance: .; CDR3aa: CASDLGSHSTGTQYF; CDR3nt: TGTGCCAGTGACCTCGGAAGTCATAGCACAGGTACGCAGTATTTT
d_gene: TRBD1; v_gene: TRBV2; j_gene: TRBJ2-3; abundance: few; CDR3aa: CASIAPVGQGADTQYF; CDR3nt: TGTGCCAGCATAGCGCCTGTGGGACAGGGGGCAGATACGCAGTATTTT
d_gene: .; v_gene: TRBV12-3/TRBV12-4; j_gene: TRBJ2-3; abundance: .; CDR3aa: CASSRPRTGDLTDTQYF; CDR3nt: TGTGCCAGCAGTCGCCCCCGGACGGGGGACTTAACAGATACGCAGTATTTT
d_gene: .; v_gene: TRBV20-1; j_gene: TRBJ2-1; abundance: many; CDR3aa: CSARAPGIVNEQFF; CDR3nt: TGCAGTGCTAGAGCCCCTGGGATCGTCAATGAGCAGTTCTTC
d_gene: TRBD1; v_gene: TRBV5-1; j_gene: TRBJ2-1; abundance: .; CDR3aa: CASSFLVGTGVDNEQFF; CDR3nt: TGCGCCAGCAGCTTCCTTGTCGGGACAGGGGTGGACAATGAGCAGTTCTTC
d_gene: .; v_gene: TRBV20-1; j_gene: TRBJ2-5; abundance: few; CDR3aa: CSARIRFPGSETQYF; CDR3nt: TGCAGTGCTAGGATAAGATTCCCGGGTTCAGAGACCCAGTACTTC
d_gene: .; v_gene: TRBV5-5; j_gene: TRBJ2-7; abundance: few; CDR3aa: CASSSMGAGEQYF; CDR3nt: TGTGCCAGCAGCTCCATGGGGGCCGGTGAGCAGTACTTC
d_gene: TRBD1; v_gene: TRBV10-1; j_gene: TRBJ2-3; abundance: .; CDR3aa: CASSETPGTAYTDTQDF; CDR3nt: TGCGCCAGCAGTGAGACTCCCGGGACAGCCTACACAGATACGCAGGATTTT
d_gene: TRBD1; v_gene: TRBV9; j_gene: TRBJ2-7; abundance: few; CDR3aa: CASSVGQGVSYEQYF; CDR3nt: TGTGCCAGCAGCGTAGGACAGGGGGTCTCCTACGAGCAGTACTTC
d_gene: .; v_gene: TRBV7-8; j_gene: TRBJ1-1; abundance: .; CDR3aa: CASSSGGGPATEAFF; CDR3nt: TGTGCCAGCAGCTCTGGAGGAGGACCGGCCACTGAAGCTTTCTTT
d_gene: .; v_gene: TRBV7-3; j_gene: TRBJ2-1; abundance: few; CDR3aa: CASSLLEPYNEQFF; CDR3nt: TGTGCCAGCAGCTTACTCGAGCCCTACAATGAGCAGTTCTTC